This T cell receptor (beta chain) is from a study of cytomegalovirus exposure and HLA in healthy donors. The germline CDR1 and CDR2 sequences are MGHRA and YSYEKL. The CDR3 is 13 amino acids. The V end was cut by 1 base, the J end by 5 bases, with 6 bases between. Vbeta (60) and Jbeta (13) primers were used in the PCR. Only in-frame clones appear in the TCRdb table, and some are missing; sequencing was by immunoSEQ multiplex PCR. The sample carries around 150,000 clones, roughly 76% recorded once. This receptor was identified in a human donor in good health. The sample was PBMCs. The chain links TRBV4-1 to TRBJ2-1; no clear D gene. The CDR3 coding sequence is TGCGCCAGCAGCCAAGCCCTAAACAATGAGCAGTTCTTC. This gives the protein CASSQALNNEQFF.